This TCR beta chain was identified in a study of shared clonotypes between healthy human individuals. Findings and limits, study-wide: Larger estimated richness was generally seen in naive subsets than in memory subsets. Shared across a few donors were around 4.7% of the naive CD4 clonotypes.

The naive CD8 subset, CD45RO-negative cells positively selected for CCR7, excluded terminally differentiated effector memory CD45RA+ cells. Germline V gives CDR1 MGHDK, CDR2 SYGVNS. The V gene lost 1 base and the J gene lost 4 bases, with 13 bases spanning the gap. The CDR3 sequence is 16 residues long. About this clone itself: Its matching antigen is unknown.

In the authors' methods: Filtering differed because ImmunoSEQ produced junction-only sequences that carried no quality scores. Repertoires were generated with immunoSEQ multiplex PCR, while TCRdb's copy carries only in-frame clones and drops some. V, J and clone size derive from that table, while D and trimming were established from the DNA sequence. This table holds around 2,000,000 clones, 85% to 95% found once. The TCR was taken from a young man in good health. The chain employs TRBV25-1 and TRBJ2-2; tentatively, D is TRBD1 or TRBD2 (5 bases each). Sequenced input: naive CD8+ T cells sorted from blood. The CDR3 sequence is CASSEWGGQGTGELFF. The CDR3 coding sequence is TGTGCCAGCAGTGAATGGGGCGGGCAAGGCACCGGGGAGCTGTTTTTT.